This entry lists 32 T cell receptor beta chains sequenced from one sample in a study of control samples from healthy donors and cancer patients. Generated by immunoSEQ multiplex PCR, the TCRdb table keeps only in-frame clones and is missing some. In the table there are 95,000 to 150,000 clones, about 83% of which are singletons. What was sequenced was blood. These receptors were taken from a man in his thirties or forties in good health.

This clone occurred once. The chain employs TRBV14 and TRBJ2-7; the match to TRBD1 covers 7 bases. V gave up 1 base and J gave up 3 bases; unmatched junction bases: 6. Germline lookup yields CDR1 SGHDN and CDR2 FVKESK. CDR3 size: 15 residues. Here the CDR3 reads CASSQVGQGDYEQYF. The CDR3 nucleotides are TGTGCCAGCAGCCAAGTCGGGCAGGGGGACTACGAGCAGTACTTC.

The chain recombines TRBV18 with TRBJ1-1, with TRBD1 as a possible D gene (6 bases). The CDR3 has 15 residues. V gave up 8 bases and J gave up 1 base, with 17 bases separating them. CDR1 is KGHSH, CDR2 LQKENI, per germline. The CDR3 region is CASTPLQGGNTEAFF. The CDR3 coding sequence is TGTGCCAGCACGCCCTTACAGGGCGGGAACACTGAAGCTTTCTTT.

The CDR3 region has the DNA TGTGCCAGTAACCCGGGGGTGTACACAGATACGCAGTATTTT. Its protein product is CASNPGVYTDTQYF. The rearrangement uses TRBV19 and TRBJ2-3; D is possibly TRBD2 (6 bases). The germline V gene encodes CDR1 LNHDA and CDR2 SQIVND (reference sequence). The CDR3 extends over 14 amino acids. The V gene lost 7 bases and the J gene lost 2 bases, with 13 bases spanning the gap.

In nucleotides, the CDR3 is TGCGCCAGCAGCTTGGAGATGGGACAGAGTTGGAATGAGCAGTTCTTC. Amino acid sequence: CASSLEMGQSWNEQFF. The chain uses TRBV5-1 and TRBJ2-1, with 7 bases matching TRBD1. The CDR3 is 16 residues long. V dropped 0 bases and J dropped 7; count of bases not matched to a gene: 10. Germline CDR1 reads SGHRS; CDR2 reads YFSETQ.

V usage is TRBV5-8 and J usage is TRBJ2-6; D not certain. The CDR3 contains 14 residues. Deletions cut 6 bases from V and 7 bases from J, with 14 bases between. Per the germline V gene, CDR1 is SGHTS and CDR2 is YDEGEE. CDR3 protein: CASTVRSVANVLTF. For the CDR3, the DNA is TGTGCCAGCACCGTAAGATCTGTAGCCAACGTCCTGACTTTC.

The chain couples TRBV13 to TRBJ2-5; D may be TRBD1 (6 bases). Looked up from germline, CDR1 is PRHDT and CDR2 is FYEKMQ (reference sequence). Trimming removed 0 bases from V and 4 bases from J, with 15 bases in between. The CDR3 runs 16 residues. For the CDR3, the DNA is TGTGCCAGCAGCTTAGGGGCGGGCAGGGGACGAGAGACCCAGTACTTC. Translating it yields CASSLGAGRGRETQYF. Variable domain in full (rest from reference TRBV13 and TRBJ2-5): AAGVIQSPRHLIKEKRETATLKCYPIPRHDTVYWYQQGPGQDPQFLISFYEKMQSDKGSIPDRFSAQQFSDYHSELNMSSLELGDSALYFCASSLGAGRGRETQYFGPGTRLLVL.

The chain is built from TRBV24-1 and TRBJ2-2; no firm D call. The CDR3 has 17 residues. Germline CDR1 and CDR2: KGHDR and SFDVKD. Trimming left V 1 base short and J 0 bases short, with 11 bases between. The CDR3 coding sequence is TGTGCCACCAGTGATTTCCCCTCTACATCGAACACCGGGGAGCTGTTTTTT. As protein: CATSDFPSTSNTGELFF.

The J gene is TRBJ1-1, the V gene TRBV12-5; the D gene is possibly TRBD1 (6 bases). In germline, CDR1 is LGHNT, CDR2 FRNRAP. The V gene lost 5 bases and the J gene lost 5 bases, with 15 bases spanning the gap. The CDR3 loop spans 14 amino acids. The CDR3 nucleotides are TGTGCTAGTGGTCTATCCGGGGGGCGAACTGAAGCTTTCTTT. Its protein product is CASGLSGGRTEAFF.

This clone was seen just once. The rearrangement joins TRBV28 to TRBJ2-7; no definite D call. V shed 3 bases and J shed 0 bases, with 9 bases lying between them. The CDR3 length is 14 residues. Per the germline V gene, CDR1 is MDHEN and CDR2 is SYDVKM. DNA of the CDR3: TGTGCCAGCAGTTTGGCCAGCCTCTCCTACGAGCAGTACTTC. Encoded protein: CASSLASLSYEQYF.

Comment on this clone: Other DNA sequences in the same sample also yield this CDR3. This CDR3 is CASSLQGGQPQHF. DNA for the CDR3: TGCGCCAGCAGCTTGCAGGGGGGTCAGCCCCAGCATTTT. The chain uses TRBV5-1 and TRBJ1-5, with TRBD1 identical over 7 bases. In germline, CDR1 is SGHRS, CDR2 YFSETQ. CDR3 size: 13 residues. V was clipped by 1 base and J by 6 bases; unmatched bases: 1. The variable domain in full, with the rest retrieved from reference TRBV5-1 and TRBJ1-5, is KAGVTQTPRYLIKTRGQQVTLSCSPISGHRSVSWYQQTPGQGLQFLFEYFSETQRNKGNFPGRFSGRQFSNSRSEMNVSTLELGDSALYLCASSLQGGQPQHFGDGTRLSIL.

Concerning this clone itself: The sample contains more than one DNA sequence encoding this CDR3. This chain links TRBV15 with TRBJ2-5; D not certain. Germline V gene data show CDR1 as LNHNV and CDR2 as YYDKDF (reference sequence). V lost 3 bases and J lost 1, with 9 bases in between. This CDR3 has 14 amino acids. CDR3 amino acids: CATSRETGQETQYF. DNA of the CDR3: TGTGCCACCAGCAGGGAGACGGGCCAAGAGACCCAGTACTTC.

This chain joins TRBV6-5 and TRBJ1-1, with D perhaps matching TRBD1 (6 bases). CDR1 is MNHEY, CDR2 SVGAGI, per germline. Trimming took off 6 bases at V and 3 bases at J, with 11 bases between the two ends. This CDR3 contains 13 residues. The CDR3 protein is CASRFTGYTEAFF. For the CDR3, the DNA is TGTGCCAGCAGGTTTACAGGGTACACTGAAGCTTTCTTT.

This sequence joins TRBV3-1 (or the pseudogene TRBV3-2) and TRBJ2-2; D tentatively fits TRBD1 or TRBD2 (6 bases each). The V gene's germline CDR1 is LGHDT and CDR2 YNNKEL (reference sequence). The V and J ends lost 4 bases and 6 bases respectively, with 12 bases between them. The CDR3 runs to 14 residues. The CDR3 sequence: CASSLSGGPGELFF. For the CDR3, the DNA is TGTGCCAGCAGCCTAAGTGGGGGGCCCGGGGAGCTGTTTTTT.

This chain's CDR3 is CSASGREFIYEQYF. DNA for the CDR3: TGCAGTGCTAGTGGTAGGGAGTTCATCTACGAGCAGTACTTC. The V and J genes are TRBV20-1 and TRBJ2-7; possible D gene TRBD2, 5 bases. The CDR3 has 14 amino acids. Trimming left V 3 bases short and J 3 bases short, with 15 bases between. The germline V gene encodes CDR1 DFQATT and CDR2 SNEGSKA (reference sequence).

The chain is built from TRBV14 and TRBJ2-5, with TRBD1 identical over 8 bases. Germline V gene sequence: CDR1 SGHDN, CDR2 FVKESK. V lost 3 bases and J lost 8; bases outside the gene matches: 11. The CDR3 has 15 amino acids. CDR3 coding DNA: TGTGCCAGCAGCCATTATGGACAGGGTTGGTATACCCAGTACTTC. It codes for CASSHYGQGWYTQYF.

The genes are TRBV7-9 and TRBJ1-1; D remains ambiguous. The V gene's germline CDR1 is SEHNR and CDR2 FQNEAQ (reference sequence). This CDR3 contains 13 residues. Between the trimmed V and J ends, which lost 4 bases and 1 base, there was a span of 7 bases. CDR3 residues: CASSWTPNTEAFF. DNA of the CDR3: TGTGCCAGCAGCTGGACCCCGAACACTGAAGCTTTCTTT.

This chain connects TRBV29-1 to TRBJ1-1, with TRBD1 matching 7 bases. The junction had 4 bases not matched to a gene; V was cut back by 8 bases and J by 4 bases. Germline values: CDR1 SQVTM, CDR2 ANQGSEA. There are 11 residues in the CDR3. The CDR3 nucleotides read TGCAGCTTCTGGACAGGCACTGAAGCTTTCTTT. This sequence encodes CSFWTGTEAFF.

V usage is TRBV7-9 and J usage is TRBJ2-2; TRBD1 matches at 7 bases. The CDR3 is 17 residues long. Germline CDR1 SEHNR, CDR2 FQNEAQ (reference sequence). Germline trimming cut 0 bases from V and 1 base from J; bases unmatched to any gene: 5. CDR3 in amino acids: CASSLALGTVNTGELFF. CDR3 nucleotides: TGTGCCAGCAGCTTAGCCCTGGGGACAGTGAACACCGGGGAGCTGTTTTTT. The full variable domain, in which reference TRBV7-9 and TRBJ2-2 provide the parts outside the CDR3, is DTGVSQNPRHKITKRGQNVTFRCDPISEHNRLYWYRQTLGQGPEFLTYFQNEAQLEKSRLLSDRFSAERPKGSFSTLEIQRTEQGDSAMYLCASSLALGTVNTGELFFGEGSRLTVL.

This chain joins TRBV2 and TRBJ1-5; D is unclear. V dropped 4 bases and J dropped 5 bases, with 9 bases sitting between them. This CDR3 has 13 amino acids. Germline V lookup: CDR1 SNHLY, CDR2 FYNNEI. CDR3 DNA sequence: TGTGCCAGCAGTGTGTCTGGTTATCAGCCCCAGCATTTT. Translating it yields CASSVSGYQPQHF.

The J gene is TRBJ1-3, the V gene TRBV7-2; D gene ambiguous. CDR1 and CDR2 (germline): SGHTA, FQGNSA. The CDR3 has 12 residues. Trimming left V 6 bases short and J 6 bases short, with 9 bases between. The CDR3 DNA sequence: TGTGCCAGCAGTCGTAGTCAAAACACCATATATTTT. The encoded protein is CASSRSQNTIYF.

The CDR3 loop reads CASSPRGTRNTEAFF. The CDR3 DNA follows: TGTGCCAGCAGCCCCCGGGGTACACGGAACACTGAAGCTTTCTTT. The chain employs TRBV5-6 and TRBJ1-1; D remains unclear. The CDR3 extends over 15 amino acids. Deletions cut 4 bases from V and 1 base from J, with 14 bases between. Germline V CDR1 and CDR2: SGHDT, YYEEEE.

About this clone: Sequence at one end of the junction differs from germline and may be a read error. Other nucleotide sequences in the sample specify the same CDR3. The chain has TRBV27 and TRBJ1-2; 7 nucleotides match TRBD1. Germline V gives CDR1 MNHEY, CDR2 SMNVEV (reference sequence). The CDR3 runs to 13 residues. CDR3 sequence reads: CASSLTGDYGYTF. As DNA, the CDR3 is TGTGCTAGCAGTTTAACAGGGGACTATGGCTACACCTTC.

This sequence joins TRBV11-2 and TRBJ1-2, with 7 bases that match TRBD1. V dropped 6 bases and J dropped 1; count of bases not matched to a gene: 11. From germline, CDR1 is SGHAT and CDR2 FQNNGV. The CDR3 covers 16 residues. The DNA for the CDR3 is TGTGCCAGCAGTGCAGACCGGGACAGAATTAACTATGGCTACACCTTC. It specifies CASSADRDRINYGYTF.

The chain employs TRBV9 and TRBJ1-1, with 7 bases identical to TRBD1. Germline values: CDR1 SGDLS, CDR2 YYNGEE. With V trimmed by 2 bases and J by 6 bases, 16 bases remained unmatched. This CDR3 comprises 17 residues. CDR3 amino acids: CASSVSGTAGLYSEAFF. The CDR3 nucleotides are TGTGCCAGCAGCGTCTCGGGGACAGCCGGACTATATTCTGAAGCTTTCTTT.

J is TRBJ2-3 and V is TRBV5-1, with 8 bases fitting TRBD1. Per germline, CDR1 SGHRS and CDR2 YFSETQ. J gave up 6 bases and V 0 bases, and 6 bases lay outside the gene matches. The CDR3 sequence is 15 residues long. CDR3 in DNA: TGCGCCAGCAGCTTGGGACAGGGGCGCCTCGATACGCAGTATTTT. Translated: CASSLGQGRLDTQYF.

V gene TRBV6-1 combines with J gene TRBJ2-7, with D possibly being TRBD2 (5 bases). This CDR3 contains 13 residues. Trimming shortened V by 1 base and J by 6 bases, and 10 bases separated the two germline ends. CDR1 MNHNS and CDR2 SASEGT come from the germline V gene. CDR3 sequence: CASSEGGGSEQYF. The CDR3 nucleotides are TGTGCCAGCAGTGAAGGAGGAGGATCCGAGCAGTACTTC.

This clone was recorded many times. This chain links TRBV5-8 with TRBJ1-6, with D hard to call. The germline CDR1 and CDR2 sequences are SGHTS and YDEGEE. CDR3 length equals 15 residues. Trimming cost V 0 bases and J 11 bases, with 15 bases left between them. Here the CDR3 DNA reads TGTGCCAGCAGCTTGGCCGCGGAGAGAGGGACACCCCTCCACTTT. It translates to CASSLAAERGTPLHF.

The V call is TRBV7-9, the J call TRBJ2-1; unclear D gene. V was shortened by 0 bases and J by 3 bases, with 0 bases between the two germline ends. Germline V gene sequence: CDR1 SEHNR, CDR2 FQNEAQ (reference sequence). The CDR3 covers 12 residues. As DNA, the CDR3 is TGTGCCAGCAGCTTAGCCTACAATGAGCAGTTCTTC. It yields the protein CASSLAYNEQFF.

The chain uses TRBV7-8 and TRBJ1-6, with TRBD1 identical over 9 bases. Germline values: CDR1 SGHVS, CDR2 FQNEAQ. Trimming at V came to 1 base and at J to 11 bases, leaving 9 bases not matched to a gene. The CDR3 loop spans 16 amino acids. The DNA for the CDR3 is TGTGCCAGCAGCTTAGGGGACAGGGTATTCACTGCACCCCTCCACTTT. Protein sequence: CASSLGDRVFTAPLHF.

The chain couples TRBV7-2 to TRBJ2-2, with a weak D call TRBD1 (6 bases). The CDR3 extends over 16 amino acids. V was trimmed by 5 bases and J by 1 base, leaving 14 bases between them. Germline V gene data show CDR1 as SGHTA and CDR2 as FQGNSA. The CDR3 DNA follows: TGTGCCAGCAGCCCCCACCCGACAGGGAACACCGGGGAGCTGTTTTTT. This encodes CASSPHPTGNTGELFF.

The chain links TRBV7-3 to TRBJ2-2, with D perhaps TRBD2 (5 bases). Trimming left V 8 bases short and J 5 bases short, with 15 bases between. CDR1 is SGHTA, CDR2 FQGTGA, per germline. This CDR3 has 14 residues. CDR3 DNA sequence: TGTGCCAGCCGCGTTGGTTCGGGGACCGGGGAGCTGTTTTTT. Translation: CASRVGSGTGELFF.

The CDR3 DNA follows: TGTGCCAGCAGCTTTAATAATGAAAAACTGTTTTTT. Residues: CASSFNNEKLFF. The chain couples TRBV7-2 to TRBJ1-4; D is undetermined. CDR1 and CDR2 (germline): SGHTA, FQGNSA. Trimming removed 3 bases from V and 4 bases from J, with 3 bases in between. This CDR3 spans 12 amino acids. Variable domain in full (rest from reference TRBV7-2 and TRBJ1-4): GAGVSQSPSNKVTEKGKDVELRCDPISGHTALYWYRQSLGQGLEFLIYFQGNSAPDKSGLPSDRFSAERTGGSVSTLTIQRTQQEDSAVYLCASSFNNEKLFFGSGTQLSVL.